This T cell receptor beta chain is drawn from a study of T cell changes during pregnancy in multiple sclerosis. The protocol was immunoSEQ multiplex PCR, while the TCRdb copy is restricted to in-frame clones and leaves out a portion. This sample has tens of thousands of clones, with around 88% found just once. The sample in question was CD4+ T cells from peripheral blood mononuclear cells, obtained in the first trimester of pregnancy. The sequence derives from a female donor in good health, enrolled as a control in a pregnancy study.

The CDR3 loop is CASSRQGWNTEAFF. The CDR3, as DNA: TGTGCCAGCAGTCGACAGGGATGGAACACTGAAGCTTTCTTT. V and J are TRBV11-2 and TRBJ1-1, with 7 bases lining up with TRBD1. After removal of 6 bases from V and 1 base from J, the junction contained 5 bases not matched to a gene. Germline-derived CDR1 and CDR2 are SGHAT and FQNNGV. This CDR3 comprises 14 residues.